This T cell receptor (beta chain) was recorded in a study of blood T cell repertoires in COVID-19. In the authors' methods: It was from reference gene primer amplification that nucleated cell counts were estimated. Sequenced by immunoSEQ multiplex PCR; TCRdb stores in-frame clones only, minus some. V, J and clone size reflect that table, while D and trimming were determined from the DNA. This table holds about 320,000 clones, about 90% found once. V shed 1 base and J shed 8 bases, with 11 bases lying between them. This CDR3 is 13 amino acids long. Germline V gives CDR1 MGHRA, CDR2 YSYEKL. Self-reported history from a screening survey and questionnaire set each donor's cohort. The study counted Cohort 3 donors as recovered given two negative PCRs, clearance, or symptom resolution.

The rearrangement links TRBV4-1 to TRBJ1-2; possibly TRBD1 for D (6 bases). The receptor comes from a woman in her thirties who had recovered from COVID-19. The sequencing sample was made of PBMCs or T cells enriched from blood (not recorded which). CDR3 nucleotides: TGCGCCAGCAGCCAAGCCGGGGGGCCGGGCTACACCTTC. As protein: CASSQAGGPGYTF.